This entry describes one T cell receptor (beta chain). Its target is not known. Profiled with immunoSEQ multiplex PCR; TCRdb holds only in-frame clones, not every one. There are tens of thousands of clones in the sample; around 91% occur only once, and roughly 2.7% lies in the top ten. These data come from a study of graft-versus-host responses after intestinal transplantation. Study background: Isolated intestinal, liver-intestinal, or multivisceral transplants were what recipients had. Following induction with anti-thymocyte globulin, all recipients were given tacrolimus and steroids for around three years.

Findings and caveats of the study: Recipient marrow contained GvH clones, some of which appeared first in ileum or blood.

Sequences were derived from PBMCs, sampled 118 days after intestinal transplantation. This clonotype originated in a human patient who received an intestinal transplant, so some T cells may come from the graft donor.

The chain's CDR3 is CASRTTGGNSYEQYF. DNA for the CDR3: TGTGCCAGCAGAACAACAGGGGGCAACTCCTACGAGCAGTACTTC. The chain employs TRBV28 and TRBJ2-5, with 9 bases that match TRBD1. The DNA end favors TRBJ2-7, so the J call may be wrong. Germline V gene sequence: CDR1 MDHEN, CDR2 SYDVKM. CDR3 length: 15 amino acids.